This TCR beta chain originates from a study of T cells in Graves' hyperthyroidism and ophthalmopathy. General observations from the study: Ophthalmopathy onset followed model prediction by a median roughly 6.5 months.

Clinical symptoms, serum thyroxine and TRAb, thyroid ultrasound and orbital computed tomography together formed the diagnostic basis. There were TCR beta CDR3 regions amplified from RNA transcripts. The HTBI primer set drove a first-round RT-PCR of the TCR CDR3. MiXCR, run by TCRdb on the multiplex PCR reads, gives a single entry per CDR3 protein. The sample shows a few hundred thousand distinct CDR3 sequences, 13% to 15% of them seen only once. CDR1 is SGHVS, CDR2 FNYEAQ, per germline. This CDR3 has 14 residues. Deletions cut 5 bases from V and 1 base from J, with 11 bases between. This clonotype was found many times. As yet, its antigen is unknown.

The sequence derives from a woman in her thirties or forties with Graves' hyperthyroidism. V usage is TRBV7-6 and J usage is TRBJ2-5, with a tentative D call TRBD1 (5 bases). Sequenced: blood. CDR3 coding DNA: TGTGCCAGCAGCCTCGGCAGGGCCCAAGAGACCCAGTACTTC. It specifies CASSLGRAQETQYF. Together with reference TRBV7-6 and TRBJ2-5, the CDR3 gives the full variable domain: GAGVSQSPRYKVTKRGQDVALRCDPISGHVSLYWYRQALGQGPEFLTYFNYEAQQDKSGLPNDRFSAERPEGSISTLTIQRTEQRDSAMYRCASSLGRAQETQYFGPGTRLLVL.